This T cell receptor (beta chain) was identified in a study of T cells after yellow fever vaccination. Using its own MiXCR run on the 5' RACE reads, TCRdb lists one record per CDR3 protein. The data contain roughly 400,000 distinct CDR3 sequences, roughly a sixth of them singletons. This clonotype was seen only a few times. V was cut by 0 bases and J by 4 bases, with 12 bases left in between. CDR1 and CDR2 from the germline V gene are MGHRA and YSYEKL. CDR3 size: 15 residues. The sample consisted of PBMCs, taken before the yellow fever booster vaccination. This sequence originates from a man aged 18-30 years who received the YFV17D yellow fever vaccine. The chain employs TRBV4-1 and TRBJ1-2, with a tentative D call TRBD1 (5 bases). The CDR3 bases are TGCGCCAGCAGCCAAGATGAGGCAGGGAGCTATGGCTACACCTTC. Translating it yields CASSQDEAGSYGYTF.